This T cell receptor (beta chain) emerged from a study of T cells in localized non-small cell lung cancer (TCRdb year 2020). In terms of the full investigation: The study examined T cell repertoires in 200 to 300 patients with early-stage NSCLC and compared tumors with uninvolved tumor-adjacent lungs. The cohort comprised approximately 240 treatment-naïve NSCLC patients with resected, localized lung tumors. Of the NSCLC patients, approximately 130 were male and some 97 were female, and the mean age was roughly 61 years.

On this clone: Its antigen target is currently unknown. No clone much larger than this one lies a single base away; base qualities are absent.

At the junction V is shortened by 6 bases and J by 10 bases, with 15 bases in between. CDR1 and CDR2 are drawn from the germline V gene: MNHNS, SASEGT. From the cysteine through the phenylalanine, the CDR3 covers 13 amino acids. The kept DNA is CDR3 alone, 39 bases in frame from the first base. The immunoSEQ Assay was used to sequence TCR beta CDR3 regions from DNA. The original pipeline was this. T cell density was computed as TCR beta template counts normalized to usable DNA estimated by amplifying housekeeping genes. Richness was estimated with the preseqR package, extrapolating to 400,000 templates for PBMC samples and 120,000 templates for tissue samples. Clonality was taken to be one minus Pielou's evenness. To identify tissue-enriched TCRs, differential abundance testing was run on productive amino-acid clonotypes with a minimum total count of 5 and an alpha of 0.1. The Jaccard Index and the Morisita Overlap Index were used to measure how much the repertoires overlapped between compartments. TCR beta CDR3s were clustered by GLIPH together with public tetramer-defined viral CDR3s, and at least three viral sequences plus V-gene enrichment were required for viral motifs. The table comes from immuneACCESS by way of TCRdb, which keeps in-frame sequences with V and J called. Part of the clones is missing from these tables; in studies checked, under half for an unresolved V gene and the rest for unknown reasons. V and J calls plus clone size are reproduced from that table; the DNA served to infer D and trimming. Here the sample has 15,000 to 20,000 clones; 70% to 90% occur a single time. Clones ranked in the top ten supply roughly 9.1% of the sample.

At diagnosis, tumor, uninvolved tumor-adjacent lung and peripheral blood were collected and then preserved as a mix of FFPE and fresh-frozen material. Blood samples were analyzed as peripheral blood mononuclear cells for TCR repertoire profiling. Overall study outcomes, separate from this receptor: Because of the exploratory design, TCR variables were selected using unadjusted p-values without false-discovery rate correction. Higher blood T cell density associated with longer overall survival, while higher adjacent-lung clonality associated with shorter survival. Because multi-region sequencing of the tumors was not done, intratumor heterogeneity could not be ruled out. A median of approximately 57 of the top 100 tumor clones were detected in paired uninvolved adjacent lung, and around 30 of these tumor clones were also found among the top 100 clones of the paired uninvolved adjacent lung. Uninvolved tumor-adjacent lung showed the highest T cell clonality, higher than tumor, which suggests more focused antigenic responses in the uninvolved tumor-adjacent lung.

The clonotype originates from a man between 40 and 69 years old with stage I lung adenocarcinoma. This specimen was peripheral blood, taken before any cancer treatment. The V gene is TRBV6-1 and the J gene is TRBJ1-4, with an unclear D gene assignment. The CDR3 reads CASSETTVGKLFF. The nucleotide sequence reads as follows: TGTGCCAGCAGCGAAACAACGGTCGGAAAACTGTTTTTT.